This passage covers 4 T cell receptor beta chains from one sample sequenced in a study of shared clonotypes between healthy human individuals. The repertoire was sequenced with immunoSEQ multiplex PCR; TCRdb's copy has only in-frame clones and lacks some. The data show about 2.3 million clones, 85% to 95% seen once. Material for sequencing was naive CD4+ T cells from PBMCs. This sample's subset: CD45RA+ positively selected. These receptor sequences come from a man between 18 and 35 years old in good health. Some clones in this sample may be carry-over from other donors' samples.

This sequence joins TRBV7-2 and TRBJ2-7; D ambiguous. This CDR3 comprises 13 residues. Trimming took 5 bases from V and 4 from J, leaving 12 bases between them. Germline V gene sequence: CDR1 SGHTA, CDR2 FQGNSA. The CDR3: CASSGVGVYEQYF. The DNA of the CDR3 is TGTGCCAGCAGCGGGGTTGGGGTTTACGAGCAGTACTTC. The entire variable domain, with the rest obtained from reference TRBV7-2 and TRBJ2-7, is as follows: GAGVSQSPSNKVTEKGKDVELRCDPISGHTALYWYRQSLGQGLEFLIYFQGNSAPDKSGLPSDRFSAERTGGSVSTLTIQRTQQEDSAVYLCASSGVGVYEQYFGPGTRLTVT.

V and J are TRBV19 and TRBJ2-3, with 11 bases that match TRBD2. Germline values: CDR1 LNHDA, CDR2 SQIVND (reference sequence). The CDR3 runs 14 residues. Trimming removed 6 bases from V and 6 bases from J; junction bases left unmatched: 5. The CDR3: CASRISSGRDTQYF. Here the CDR3 DNA reads TGTGCCAGTAGGATCTCTAGCGGGAGGGATACGCAGTATTTT. Full variable domain (rest looked up from reference TRBV19 and TRBJ2-3): DGGITQSPKYLFRKEGQNVTLSCEQNLNHDAMYWYRQDPGQGLRLIYYSQIVNDFQKGDIAEGYSVSREKKESFPLTVTSAQKNPTAFYLCASRISSGRDTQYFGPGTRLTVL.

CDR3 sequence reads: CASSSQGFDQPQHF. CDR3 DNA: TGTGCCAGCAGCTCACAGGGGTTTGATCAGCCCCAGCATTTT. The chain carries TRBV7-8 and TRBJ1-5; 7 positions match TRBD1. This CDR3 is built from 14 residues. The germline V gene encodes CDR1 SGHVS and CDR2 FQNEAQ. Germline trimming cut 4 bases from V and 5 bases from J; bases unmatched to any gene: 5.

CDR3 protein: CAGAARALYGYTF. The CDR3 DNA is TGTGCCGGGGCTGCCCGGGCTCTCTATGGCTACACCTTC. This chain links TRBV30 with TRBJ1-2; a weak D match, TRBD1 (5 bases). V shed 8 bases and J shed 4 bases, with 17 bases lying between them. This CDR3 is built from 13 residues. The germline V gene encodes CDR1 GTSNPN and CDR2 SVGIG (reference sequence).